This TCR beta chain was profiled in a study of shared clonotypes between healthy human individuals (dated by TCRdb to 2018 to 2020). About the investigation overall: Two women and three men aged 18 to 49 years were included in the cohort. To increase sequencing depth and limit assay-specific biases, different laboratories used diverse techniques to prepare libraries and sequence TCR repertoires. For each donor, CD4 naive and CD4 memory were each run on three plates, CD8 naive on two plates, and CD8 memory on one plate. Between about 0.8 and 9 billion PBMCs per donor were obtained by leukapheresis. The study deeply sequenced blood TCR repertoires of about 5 healthy adults to estimate repertoire size and the extent of clonotype sharing between individuals.

On this clone: Its binding antigen is unknown. No base quality information exists; no much larger clone differs at one position.

TCR CDR3 regions were amplified from genomic DNA by multiplex PCR using the deep immunoSEQ assay. Extracted genomic DNA from each cell subset was distributed evenly across all wells of several immunoSEQ 96-well plates, and each plate was treated as a replicate. For sorted subsets, about 200 ng genomic DNA, equal to tens of thousands of T cell genomes, was loaded into each replicate PCR. Purified libraries were measured with a Qubit 3.0 fluorometer, size-checked on a Bioanalyzer 2100, and measured again with the KAPA Library Quantification kit. A separate single-read 150-cycle Illumina NextSeq 550 flow cell was used to sequence each immunoSEQ 96-well plate. The paper's processing steps were these. Because the immunoSEQ output included only junctional sequences and no quality scores, the filtering could not be the same as the filtering used for full-length reads. To assign V/J genes and CDR3, sequences were annotated using PyIR, a Python wrapper for IgBLAST v1.9, with IMGT germline references. Reads with weak V/J assignments (E-value above 1e-6), missing CDR3, stop codons, out-of-frame junctions, or ambiguous translated residues were removed. V3J clonotypes were defined as sequences sharing an identical inferred V gene, J gene, and CDR3 amino acid sequence. Percentage overlap between repertoires was computed as shared unique clonotypes divided by the size of the smaller repertoire. Richness of each repertoire was evaluated using RTK rarefaction, the Chao1 estimator, and Recon v2.1 estimates of unobserved clonotypes. OLGA was used to compute generation probabilities for all TCRbeta clonotypes that the gDNA method yielded from several donors. The immuneACCESS repertoire file appears here via TCRdb, limited to in-frame rearrangements. These files lack a portion of the clones; in checked studies, under half of the deficit traces to unresolved V genes, and the cause of the others is not known. V and J calls and clone size are given by that table; D and trimming were obtained from the DNA. Here the sample has 2 million to 2.5 million clones; around 95% occur a single time. 0.13% of the sample is held by the ten biggest clonotypes.

The paper as a whole reports these results and caveats: Because the study included a small number of donors, the genetic and exposure-history diversity represented was limited. Clonotypes shared by all four sorted-subset donors showed higher generation probabilities than non-shared clonotypes. Even with the large sequencing depth, rarefaction of the sorted-subset datasets indicated that sequencing was incomplete. Sampling was restricted to blood, and TCR repertoires in tissue are likely to differ from TCR repertoires in blood. Naive subsets generally had larger estimated clonotype richness than memory subsets did. Based on pairwise subsampling, the degree of clonotype sharing among donors was expected to be affected by sequencing depth. Across a handful of donors, around 5% of naive CD4, more than 3% of naive CD8, 2% to 2.5% of memory CD4, and under 0.45% of memory CD8 clonotypes were shared.

The donors were healthy, HIV-negative adults who had no recently reported acute infections or vaccinations. Every donor was a Caucasian adult residing in Nashville, Tennessee, USA. Magnetic negative selection was used to enrich CD4+ T cells, after which naive cells were positively selected on CD45RA and the negative fraction became the memory subset. After blood collection by leukapheresis, PBMCs were isolated using Ficoll-Histopaque density gradient centrifugation and then cryopreserved in the vapor phase of liquid nitrogen. Purity and quantity of every magnetically sorted T cell population were checked by analytical flow cytometry. From each sorted fraction, genomic DNA was isolated and quantified by UV absorbance on a Nanodrop 2000c. This clonotype was obtained from a man aged 18-30 years in good health. Sequences were obtained from naive CD4+ T cells sorted from blood. The sample's cell subset or site label, decoded: CD45RA+ positively selected.

The CDR3: CASSARAGASYEQYF. The nucleotide sequence is given as TGTGCCAGCAGTGCTCGGGCAGGGGCCTCCTACGAGCAGTACTTC. This receptor chain uses TRBV2 and TRBJ2-7; a weak D assignment points to TRBD1 (6 bases agree). Based on the germline V gene, the CDR1 and CDR2 sequences are SNHLY and FYNNEI. The CDR3, cysteine through phenylalanine, is 15 amino acids long. The retained sequence is limited to the CDR3, 45 bases, with the frame set at the first base. V sheds 4 bases and J sheds 0 bases, leaving 13 bases between their ends.